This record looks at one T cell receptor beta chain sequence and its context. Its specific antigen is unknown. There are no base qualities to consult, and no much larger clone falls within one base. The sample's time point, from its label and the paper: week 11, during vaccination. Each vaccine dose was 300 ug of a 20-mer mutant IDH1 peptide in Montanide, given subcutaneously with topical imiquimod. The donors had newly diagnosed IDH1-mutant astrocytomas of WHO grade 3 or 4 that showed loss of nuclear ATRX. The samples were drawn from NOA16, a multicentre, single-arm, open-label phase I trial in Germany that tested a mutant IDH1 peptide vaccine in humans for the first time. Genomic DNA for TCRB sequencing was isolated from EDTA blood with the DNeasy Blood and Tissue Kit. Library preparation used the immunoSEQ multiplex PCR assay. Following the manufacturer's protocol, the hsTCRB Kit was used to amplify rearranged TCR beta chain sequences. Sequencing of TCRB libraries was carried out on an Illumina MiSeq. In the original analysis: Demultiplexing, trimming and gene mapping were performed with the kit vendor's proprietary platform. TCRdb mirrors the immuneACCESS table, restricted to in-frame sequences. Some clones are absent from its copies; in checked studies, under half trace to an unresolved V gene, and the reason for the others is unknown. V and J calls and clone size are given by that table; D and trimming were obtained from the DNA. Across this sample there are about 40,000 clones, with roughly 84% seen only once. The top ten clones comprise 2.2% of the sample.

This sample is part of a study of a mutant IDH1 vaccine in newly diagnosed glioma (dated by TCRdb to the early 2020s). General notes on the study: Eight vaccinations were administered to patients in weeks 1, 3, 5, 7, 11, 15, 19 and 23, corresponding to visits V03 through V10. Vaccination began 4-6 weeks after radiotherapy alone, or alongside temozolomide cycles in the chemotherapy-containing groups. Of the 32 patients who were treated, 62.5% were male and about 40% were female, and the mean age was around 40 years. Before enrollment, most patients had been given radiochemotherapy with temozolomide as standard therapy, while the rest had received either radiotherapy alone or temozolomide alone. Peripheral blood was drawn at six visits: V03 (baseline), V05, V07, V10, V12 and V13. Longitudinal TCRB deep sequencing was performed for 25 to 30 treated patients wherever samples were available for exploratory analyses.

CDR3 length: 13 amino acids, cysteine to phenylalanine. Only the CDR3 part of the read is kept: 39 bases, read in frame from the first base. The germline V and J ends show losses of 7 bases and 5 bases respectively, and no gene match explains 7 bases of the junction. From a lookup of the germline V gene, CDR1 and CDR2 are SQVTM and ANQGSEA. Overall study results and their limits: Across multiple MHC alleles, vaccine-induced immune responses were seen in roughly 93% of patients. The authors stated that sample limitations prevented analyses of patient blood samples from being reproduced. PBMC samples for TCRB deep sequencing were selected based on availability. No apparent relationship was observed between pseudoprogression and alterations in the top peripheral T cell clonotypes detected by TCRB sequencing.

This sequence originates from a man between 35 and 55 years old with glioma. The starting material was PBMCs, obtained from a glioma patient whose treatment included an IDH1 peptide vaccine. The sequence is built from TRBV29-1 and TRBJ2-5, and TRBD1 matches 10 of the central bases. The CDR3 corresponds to CSGRQGAGETQYF. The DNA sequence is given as TGCAGCGGTCGACAGGGGGCAGGGGAGACCCAGTACTTC.